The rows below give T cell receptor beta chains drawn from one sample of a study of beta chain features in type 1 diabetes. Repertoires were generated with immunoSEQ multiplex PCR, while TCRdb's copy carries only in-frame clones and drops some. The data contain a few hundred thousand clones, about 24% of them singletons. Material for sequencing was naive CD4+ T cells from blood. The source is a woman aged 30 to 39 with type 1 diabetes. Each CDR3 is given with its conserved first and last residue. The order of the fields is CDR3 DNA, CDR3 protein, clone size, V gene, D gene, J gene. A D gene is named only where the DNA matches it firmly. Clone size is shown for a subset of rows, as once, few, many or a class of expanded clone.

TGTGCCAGCAGGGCGGGGACAGATCTAGCGGGACTCAATGAGCAGTTCTTC,CASRAGTDLAGLNEQFF,.,TRBV5-4,TRBD2,TRBJ2-1
TGCGCCAGCAGCTTGGTGGCGGTAAGCCAGTCGAACACCGGGGAGCTGTTTTTT,CASSLVAVSQSNTGELFF,few,TRBV5-1,.,TRBJ2-2
TGCGCCAGCAGAGCTGGGACAGGGGAGCAAGAGACCCAGTACTTC,CASRAGTGEQETQYF,.,TRBV5-1,TRBD1,TRBJ2-5
TGTGCCTGGAGCCTAGGGCAGGGGGCACAGCCCCAGCATTTT,CAWSLGQGAQPQHF,.,TRBV30,TRBD1,TRBJ1-5
TGCGCCAGCAGTCAGGGGGCGGGAGAGAACCAAGAGACCCAGTACTTC,CASSQGAGENQETQYF,.,TRBV23-1,.,TRBJ2-5
TGCGCCAGCAGCCAAGATTGGACTAGCTGGAAGACCCAGTACTTC,CASSQDWTSWKTQYF,few,TRBV4-1,TRBD2,TRBJ2-5
TGTGCCAGTAGCAGGGGCAGGGGGTCTGGAGAGACCCAGTACTTC,CASSRGRGSGETQYF,.,TRBV19,TRBD1,TRBJ2-5
TGTGCCATCAGAGGGGGGAAGGACAGGGGGCCGACAGATACGCAGTATTTT,CAIRGGKDRGPTDTQYF,.,TRBV10-3,TRBD1,TRBJ2-3
TGTGCCAGCAGCTCTCAACGGGTCGTCTACGAGCAGTACTTC,CASSSQRVVYEQYF,few,TRBV7-2,.,TRBJ2-7
TGTGCCATCAGTGATCAGCGGGAGACCCAGTACTTC,CAISDQRETQYF,.,TRBV10-3,.,TRBJ2-5
TGTGCCAGCAGTTACTCGTCAGGGGGCGAGTATGGCTACACCTTC,CASSYSSGGEYGYTF,.,TRBV6-5,TRBD1,TRBJ1-2
TGCAGCGTAGCTAGGGACAGGGCATCCTACGAGCAGTACTTC,CSVARDRASYEQYF,.,TRBV29-1,TRBD1,TRBJ2-7
TGCAGCGTTTTACCCCGAGGACAGGGGGCTATCGGCTACACCTTC,CSVLPRGQGAIGYTF,.,TRBV29-1,TRBD1,TRBJ1-2